The 27 T cell receptor beta chains in this list originate from one sample, sequenced in a study of cytotoxic CD8 clonotypes in ibrutinib-treated CLL. Sequencing used immunoSEQ multiplex PCR; TCRdb keeps in-frame clones, though not all of them. In the table there are 150,000 or so clones, roughly three quarters of which are singletons. The source material was PBMCs, sampled after 24 months of ibrutinib treatment. The receptors shown here come from a human donor with chronic lymphocytic leukemia.

The V call is TRBV18, the J call TRBJ1-4; 9 bases are shared with TRBD1. This CDR3 is 19 amino acids long. Germline V gives CDR1 KGHSH, CDR2 LQKENI. Trimming cost V 3 bases and J 7 bases; bases outside gene matches: 18. CDR3 DNA: TGTGCCAGCTCACCCCCTCCTCGGGACAGGGAAGGGGCGGGTGAAAAACTGTTTTTT. Protein: CASSPPPRDREGAGEKLFF.

The gene calls are TRBV5-5 and TRBJ1-2; TRBD1 aligns across 10 bases. The V segment lost 7 bases and the J segment 8 bases; nucleotides outside the gene matches: 14. This CDR3 region has 15 residues. Germline-derived CDR1 and CDR2 are SGHKS and YYEKEE (reference sequence). CDR3 DNA: TGTGCCAGCCGATACGGGACAGGGGTGACGTTGGGCTACACCTTC. The encoded protein is CASRYGTGVTLGYTF.

This clone was counted between two and nine times. The V gene is TRBV30, the J gene TRBJ1-6, with D hard to call. The germline V gene encodes CDR1 GTSNPN and CDR2 SVGIG (reference sequence). Trimming pared 4 bases from V and 9 bases from J, leaving 28 bases between. The CDR3 spans 18 residues. CDR3 nucleotide sequence: TGTGCCTGGACCCCTCTCCCGGGGTCTTTGCTTGGCGGTTCACCCCTCCACTTT. Protein product: CAWTPLPGSLLGGSPLHF. Supplemented by reference TRBV30 and TRBJ1-6, the full variable domain reads SQTIHQWPATLVQPVGSPLSLECTVEGTSNPNLYWYRQAAGRGLQLLFYSVGIGQISSEVPQNLSASRPQDRQFILSSKKLLLSDSGFYLCAWTPLPGSLLGGSPLHFGNGTRLTVT.

This rearrangement joins TRBV7-2 to TRBJ2-1; a possible D gene is TRBD2 (6 bases). Germline V CDR1 and CDR2: SGHTA, FQGNSA. The CDR3 contains 12 residues. V was trimmed by 5 bases and J by 8 bases, leaving 10 bases between them. CDR3 loop: CASSTQRDEQFF. The CDR3 nucleotides read TGTGCCAGCAGCACCCAGCGGGATGAGCAGTTCTTC.

In its sample, this clone was seen a few times. This chain connects TRBV27 to TRBJ2-7; weak D call: TRBD1 (5 bases). V was pared by 1 base and J by 6 bases, with 19 bases between. CDR1 and CDR2 from the germline V gene are MNHEY and SMNVEV (reference sequence). There are 16 residues in the CDR3. Here the CDR3 DNA reads TGTGCCAGCAGTTTATTTGGGTTTGGGGCGGCAGGCGAGCAGTACTTC. Protein: CASSLFGFGAAGEQYF.

The DNA for the CDR3 is TGTGCCAGTAGTATAAGGGACATTCAGTACTTC. Protein sequence: CASSIRDIQYF. The V and J genes are TRBV19 and TRBJ2-4; the D is unclear. Trimming removed 2 bases from V and 8 bases from J, with 4 bases in between. The CDR3 runs to 11 residues. In germline, CDR1 is LNHDA, CDR2 SQIVND (reference sequence).

This clone is a singleton in its sample. The chain couples TRBV5-1 to TRBJ2-7; TRBD2 aligns across 9 bases. The CDR3 consists of 14 residues. Germline V gene data show CDR1 as SGHRS and CDR2 as YFSETQ. The junction had 4 bases not matched to a gene; V was cut back by 1 base and J by 5 bases. CDR3 loop: CASSLPSGAHEQYF. In nucleotides, the CDR3 is TGCGCCAGCAGCTTGCCTAGCGGGGCCCACGAGCAGTACTTC. Full variable domain (rest looked up from reference TRBV5-1 and TRBJ2-7): KAGVTQTPRYLIKTRGQQVTLSCSPISGHRSVSWYQQTPGQGLQFLFEYFSETQRNKGNFPGRFSGRQFSNSRSEMNVSTLELGDSALYLCASSLPSGAHEQYFGPGTRLTVT.

V is TRBV10-3 and J is TRBJ1-5; 7 bases match TRBD1. Germline CDR1 and CDR2: ENHRY and SYGVKD. J gave up 0 bases and V 1 base, and 3 bases lay outside the gene matches. CDR3 length equals 16 residues. The CDR3 is CAISEFGTDSNQPQHF. The DNA for the CDR3 is TGTGCCATCAGTGAGTTCGGGACAGATAGCAATCAGCCCCAGCATTTT.

The chain combines TRBV4-3 with TRBJ1-2; D is perhaps TRBD1 (5 bases). The CDR3 length is 15 residues. Germline CDR1 reads LGHNA; CDR2 reads YSLEER. Trimming shortened V by 5 bases and J by 0 bases, and 13 bases separated the two germline ends. The CDR3 reads CASSSGQGTNYGYTF. CDR3 nucleotide sequence: TGCGCCAGCAGCTCGGGGCAGGGTACTAACTATGGCTACACCTTC.

This chain links TRBV30 with TRBJ2-6; D not certain. The CDR3 has 13 residues. The ends were cut back, 5 bases at V and 1 base at J, with 6 bases in the middle. Per germline, CDR1 GTSNPN and CDR2 SVGIG (reference sequence). CDR3 region: CAWAMSGANVLTF. CDR3 nucleotide sequence: TGTGCCTGGGCCATGTCTGGGGCCAACGTCCTGACTTTC.

The V call is TRBV6-1, the J call TRBJ1-4; weak D call: TRBD1 (6 bases). V was trimmed by 10 bases and J by 4 bases, leaving 13 bases between them. The CDR3 totals 13 residues. Germline V lookup: CDR1 MNHNS, CDR2 SASEGT. CDR3 loop: CAINRAFNEKLFF. The CDR3 DNA reads TGTGCCATCAACAGGGCTTTTAATGAAAAACTGTTTTTT.

The J gene is TRBJ2-5, the V gene TRBV27, with 8 bases lining up with TRBD2. The CDR3 is 13 amino acids. The V gene end was trimmed by 10 bases and the J gene end by 5 bases; junction bases not matched to a gene: 9. The V gene's germline CDR1 is MNHEY and CDR2 SMNVEV (reference sequence). This chain's CDR3 is CATKAGVLETQYF. The CDR3 bases are TGTGCCACCAAAGCGGGAGTATTGGAGACCCAGTACTTC.

The chain employs TRBV6-6 and TRBJ1-2, with TRBD1 identical over 7 bases. This CDR3 contains 15 residues. Germline V gives CDR1 MNHNY, CDR2 SVGAGI (reference sequence). The ends lost 7 bases at V and 8 bases at J; junction bases unmatched: 16. CDR3 sequence (DNA): TGTGCCAGCACTCCCACCCCGGACAGGAGACCAGGCTACACCTTC. Its protein product is CASTPTPDRRPGYTF.

This chain links TRBV28 with TRBJ1-2; D is undetermined. V was trimmed by 7 bases and J by 5 bases, leaving 11 bases between them. Germline CDR1 MDHEN, CDR2 SYDVKM. There are 12 residues in the CDR3. The CDR3 here is CASNAEKYGYTF. CDR3 nucleotide sequence: TGTGCCAGCAATGCGGAAAAGTATGGCTACACCTTC.

The chain employs TRBV5-1 and TRBJ2-1; D tentatively fits TRBD1 or TRBD2 (5 bases each). The length of the CDR3 is 15 residues. Germline CDR1 is SGHRS and CDR2 is YFSETQ. Deletions cut 7 bases from V and 7 bases from J, with 21 bases between. The DNA of the CDR3 is TGCGCCAGCTCCCCCGGGACCCTCATGGGGAATGAGCAGTTCTTC. It specifies CASSPGTLMGNEQFF.

Within the sample, this clone is medium-sized. The V gene is TRBV4-3, the J gene TRBJ1-2; D remains ambiguous. From germline, CDR1 is LGHNA and CDR2 YSLEER. Trimming took off 0 bases at V and 3 bases at J, with 8 bases between the two ends. There are 14 residues in the CDR3. The CDR3 here is CASSQEWGHYGYTF. Written as DNA, the CDR3 is TGCGCCAGCAGCCAAGAATGGGGTCACTATGGCTACACCTTC.

This chain connects TRBV19 to TRBJ2-7; the match to TRBD1 covers 10 bases. The germline gives CDR1 LNHDA, CDR2 SQIVND (reference sequence). Unmatched junction bases numbered 8, after V lost 6 bases and J lost 6 bases. The CDR3 loop spans 14 amino acids. In DNA form, the CDR3 reads TGTGCCAGTAGCCCCGGGACAGGGGTACGCGAGCAGTACTTC. As protein: CASSPGTGVREQYF.

The CDR3 spells CASSRQGASEQYF. CDR3 coding DNA: TGTGCCAGTAGTCGGCAGGGGGCAAGCGAGCAGTACTTC. This chain connects TRBV19 to TRBJ2-7; TRBD1 matches at 8 bases. The germline gives CDR1 LNHDA, CDR2 SQIVND (reference sequence). J was trimmed by 6 bases and V by 5 bases; bases with no gene match: 6. The CDR3 is 13 residues long.

The rearrangement joins TRBV7-3 to TRBJ2-3; D remains ambiguous. Between the trimmed V and J ends, which lost 7 bases and 9 bases, there was a span of 11 bases. Germline assignment: CDR1 SGHTA and CDR2 FQGTGA. This CDR3 comprises 11 residues. CDR3 in DNA: TGTGCCAGCACTTACCCCCCCACGCAGTATTTT. This sequence encodes CASTYPPTQYF.

The genes are TRBV27 and TRBJ2-7; D remains ambiguous. The CDR3 runs 15 residues. The germline V gene has CDR1 MNHEY and CDR2 SMNVEV (reference sequence). Trimming took 3 bases from V and 1 from J, leaving 13 bases between them. CDR3 coding DNA: TGTGCCAGCAGTTTCACCCCCGAATTTTCCTACGAGCAGTACTTC. Protein product: CASSFTPEFSYEQYF.

This chain joins TRBV28 and TRBJ1-5; no reliable D call. The CDR3 loop spans 15 amino acids. Trimming left V 1 base short and J 0 bases short, with 7 bases between. Germline assignment: CDR1 MDHEN and CDR2 SYDVKM. The CDR3 sequence: CASSLSPNSNQPQHF. The CDR3 DNA reads TGTGCCAGCAGTTTATCCCCGAATAGCAATCAGCCCCAGCATTTT.

The chain has TRBV14 and TRBJ1-4; the D is unclear. The germline gives CDR1 SGHDN, CDR2 FVKESK. The V and J ends lost 1 base and 4 bases respectively, with 7 bases between them. The CDR3 runs to 14 residues. CDR3 DNA: TGTGCCAGCAGCCAAGGGCGGCTTAATGAAAAACTGTTTTTT. This codes for CASSQGRLNEKLFF.

This sequence joins TRBV6-4 and TRBJ2-6, with D possibly matching TRBD1 (5 bases). The CDR3 runs 15 residues. Germline V CDR1 and CDR2: MRHNA, SNTAGT. In nucleotides, the CDR3 is TGTGCACCCTGGCAGGGCAACTCTGGGGCCAACGTCCTGACTTTC. Its protein is CAPWQGNSGANVLTF.

The genes are TRBV4-2 and TRBJ2-7; D is ambiguous. V was trimmed by 5 bases and J by 3 bases, leaving 8 bases between them. Germline V lookup: CDR1 LGHNA, CDR2 YNFKEQ. This CDR3 comprises 12 residues. The CDR3 loop is CASSAPGYEQYF. CDR3 nucleotides: TGTGCCAGCAGCGCTCCGGGCTACGAGCAGTACTTC.

This clone is medium-sized (0.01 to 0.1%) within its sample. The chain is built from TRBV10-3 and TRBJ2-1, with D hard to call. V was trimmed by 0 bases and J by 6 bases, leaving 6 bases between them. CDR3 length: 13 amino acids. Per the germline V gene, CDR1 is ENHRY and CDR2 is SYGVKD. The CDR3 nucleotides read TGTGCCATCAGTGAGTCGTTCGGCAATGAGCAGTTCTTC. Encoded protein: CAISESFGNEQFF.

The chain couples TRBV27 to TRBJ2-3; perhaps TRBD2 as D (6 bases). Germline V gene sequence: CDR1 MNHEY, CDR2 SMNVEV (reference sequence). V gave up 1 base and J gave up 9 bases, with 14 bases separating them. The CDR3 is 14 residues long. As DNA, the CDR3 is TGTGCCAGCAGTTTATTCGCCCCGGAGGGCACGCAGTATTTT. As protein: CASSLFAPEGTQYF.

The rearrangement uses TRBV18 and TRBJ2-1; D may be TRBD1 (6 bases). This CDR3 comprises 14 residues. Germline values: CDR1 KGHSH, CDR2 LQKENI. Trimming left V 1 base short and J 5 bases short, with 9 bases between. The chain's CDR3 is CASSPLGHDNEQFF. The CDR3 nucleotides are TGTGCCAGCTCACCACTGGGACACGACAATGAGCAGTTCTTC.